The clone carrying this T cell receptor beta chain was detected only a few times. Its antigen is currently unknown. Extracted RNA was reverse transcribed into cDNA, the sequencing template. Here immunoSEQ multiplex PCR was the method, and the copy in TCRdb shows in-frame clones only, minus some. This table has about 300,000 clones, more than 45% appearing once. Treatment noted: oral pan-JAK inhibitor, 5-10 mg twice daily. This entry comes from a study of CD8+ T cells in alopecia areata. General study points: In lesional scalp, particularly from alopecia totalis/universalis, clonality was higher than in normal scalp.

The sequenced sample was CD4+ T cells sorted from blood, obtained at week 24, from a patient treated with tofacitinib. The receptor's source is a human donor with alopecia areata.

CDR3 DNA sequence: TGTGCCAGCATGGGGACGGGCTCCTACGAGCAGTACTTC. Encoded protein: CASMGTGSYEQYF. The chain links TRBV11-2 to TRBJ2-7; D may correspond to TRBD1 or TRBD2 (5 bases each). This CDR3 has 13 amino acids. Trimming pared 7 bases from V and 0 bases from J, leaving 10 bases between. The germline CDR1 and CDR2 sequences are SGHAT and FQNNGV. The entire variable domain, with the rest obtained from reference TRBV11-2 and TRBJ2-7, is as follows: EAGVAQSPRYKIIEKRQSVAFWCNPISGHATLYWYQQILGQGPKLLIQFQNNGVVDDSQLPKDRFSAERLKGVDSTLKIQPAKLEDSAVYLCASMGTGSYEQYFGPGTRLTVT.